The 29 T cell receptor beta chains below were found in one sample sequenced in a study of T cells expressing NK-cell markers. TCRdb derives one entry per CDR3 protein from the 5' RACE reads, leaving out DNA. The table lists about 460,000 distinct CDR3 sequences, with 1.4% in the top ten. Source material: blood T cells: a sorted CD56 or NKG2C T cell subset, CD4+ or CD8+ T cells, or bulk PBMC T cells (not recorded which). All receptors derive from a woman aged 45 to 65 in good health.

The chain employs TRBV20-1 and TRBJ2-1; TCRdb selects TRBD1, and the lack of DNA leaves this call unchecked. The CDR3 is 12 amino acids. Germline CDR1 and CDR2: DFQATT and SNEGSKA (reference sequence). CDR3 residues: CSATGPFEEQFF.

This chain connects TRBV12-3 or TRBV12-4 to TRBJ2-7; the TCRdb D gene call, TRBD2, has no DNA to confirm it. The CDR3 covers 15 residues. This CDR3 is CASSRTGTSGSGKYF.

The chain uses TRBV24-1 and TRBJ2-5; TCRdb selects TRBD1, and the lack of DNA leaves this call unchecked. Germline CDR1 KGHDR, CDR2 SFDVKD. This CDR3 has 17 amino acids. The CDR3 is CATSDSYTGGVRETQYF.

This chain uses TRBV2 with TRBJ2-2; TCRdb indicates TRBD2, and absent DNA this call remains unverified. This CDR3 is built from 13 residues. Germline-derived CDR1 and CDR2 are SNHLY and FYNNEI. CDR3 protein: CASREQGPGQLFF.

The chain links TRBV15 to TRBJ1-1. This CDR3 is 15 amino acids long. CDR1 is LNHNV, CDR2 YYDKDF, per germline (reference sequence). The CDR3 protein is CATSREAGMNTEAFF.

The chain joins TRBV2 to TRBJ2-4; the TRBD1 assignment by TCRdb is unverifiable without DNA. The CDR3 is made up of 15 amino acids. CDR1 and CDR2 from the germline V gene are SNHLY and FYNNEI. This CDR3 reads CASSATGQGGDIQYF.

The chain joins TRBV20-1 to TRBJ2-3; no DNA is available, so the TRBD1 call from TCRdb remains unchecked. The CDR3 spans 14 residues. CDR1 and CDR2 from the germline V gene are DFQATT and SNEGSKA (reference sequence). The CDR3 spells CSAKPGRGTDTQYF.

The chain joins TRBV24-1 to TRBJ2-1; TCRdb returns TRBD1, unconfirmable since there is no DNA. This CDR3 region has 16 residues. Germline CDR1 reads KGHDR; CDR2 reads SFDVKD. The CDR3 reads CATLTRGGQGLNEQFF.

The gene calls are TRBV29-1 and TRBJ1-1. The CDR3 sequence is 11 residues long. Per germline, CDR1 SQVTM and CDR2 ANQGSEA. The CDR3 loop is CSVELNTEAFF.

V gene TRBV27 combines with J gene TRBJ2-4. The CDR3 contains 13 residues. In germline, CDR1 is MNHEY, CDR2 SMNVEV (reference sequence). CDR3: CASSSHGDWIQYF.

The genes are TRBV7-3 and TRBJ2-1; TCRdb outputs TRBD1, but without DNA this stays unchecked. The CDR3 sequence is 15 residues long. Germline V CDR1 and CDR2: SGHTA, FQGTGA. CDR3 region: CASSLGTDSTDEQFF.

The rearrangement joins TRBV6-5 to TRBJ2-1; TCRdb gives TRBD2 as the D gene, but with no DNA this cannot be confirmed. Germline V gene sequence: CDR1 MNHEY, CDR2 SVGAGI. CDR3 length: 18 amino acids. CDR3 sequence reads: CASSYSPLAGVLVNEQFF.

The rearrangement joins TRBV25-1 to TRBJ2-1; the D call from TCRdb, TRBD1, cannot be confirmed without DNA. In germline, CDR1 is MGHDK, CDR2 SYGVNS. This CDR3 has 12 residues. The CDR3 sequence is CASSYRVGEQFF.

The gene calls are TRBV6-5 and TRBJ2-2; the D gene TCRdb calls, TRBD1, cannot be checked with no DNA. This CDR3 has 13 amino acids. Germline loops: CDR1 MNHEY, CDR2 SVGAGI. The CDR3 here is CASGRGHTGELFF.

V usage is TRBV4-1 and J usage is TRBJ2-7; without DNA, the TCRdb call of TRBD1 cannot be checked. In germline, CDR1 is MGHRA, CDR2 YSYEKL. The CDR3 has 16 amino acids. CDR3: CASSQDGTGLRVEQYF.

This chain connects TRBV12-3 or TRBV12-4 to TRBJ2-5; with no DNA, the TCRdb D assignment of TRBD1 cannot be verified. This CDR3 contains 15 residues. CDR3 amino acids: CASSRGTGPEETQYF.

The rearrangement joins TRBV10-3 to TRBJ2-1; TCRdb selects TRBD2, and the lack of DNA leaves this call unchecked. The CDR3 has 13 residues. The germline CDR1 and CDR2 sequences are ENHRY and SYGVKD. The CDR3 loop reads CAIRGHLSNEQFF.

This chain connects TRBV5-1 to TRBJ2-5. Germline V gene data show CDR1 as SGHRS and CDR2 as YFSETQ. This CDR3 has 12 amino acids. The CDR3 spells CASSAERETQYF.

The chain joins TRBV9 to TRBJ2-5; TCRdb returns TRBD2, unconfirmable since there is no DNA. The V gene's germline CDR1 is SGDLS and CDR2 YYNGEE. This CDR3 is built from 14 residues. The CDR3 protein is CASSADRARETQYF.

Here the CDR3 reads CASSTGALSNQPQHF. The gene calls are TRBV19 and TRBJ1-5. This CDR3 is built from 15 residues. Germline V gene lookup returns CDR1 LNHDA and CDR2 SQIVND (reference sequence).

V is TRBV12-3 or TRBV12-4 and J is TRBJ2-7; TCRdb calls TRBD1, which cannot be checked without DNA. CDR3 length: 17 residues. CDR3 in amino acids: CASSSLRSRLLPYEQYF.

This rearrangement joins TRBV5-8 to TRBJ2-1; absent DNA, TCRdb's TRBD1 call cannot be checked. Germline CDR1 is SGHTS and CDR2 is YDEGEE. The CDR3 is 15 residues long. This chain's CDR3 is CAPKNRDRVPNEQFF.

The J gene is TRBJ1-1, the V gene TRBV19. The length of the CDR3 is 14 residues. CDR1 and CDR2 (germline): LNHDA, SQIVND (reference sequence). CDR3 residues: CASSTVGRNTEAFF.

The chain carries TRBV24-1 and TRBJ2-3; TCRdb's D gene call, TRBD2, goes unchecked for lack of DNA. CDR3 length: 14 residues. In germline, CDR1 is KGHDR, CDR2 SFDVKD. The CDR3 is CATSETSSTDTQYF.

The chain joins TRBV4-1 to TRBJ2-1. This CDR3 region has 16 residues. Per germline, CDR1 MGHRA and CDR2 YSYEKL. CDR3 loop: CASSHGVFHVYNEQFF.

The chain carries TRBV24-1 and TRBJ2-1; TCRdb returns TRBD2, unconfirmable since there is no DNA. The CDR3 runs 18 residues. The germline V gene has CDR1 KGHDR and CDR2 SFDVKD. The CDR3 spells CATSEHLAGGKSYNEQFF.

The V call is TRBV4-1, the J call TRBJ1-4. Germline CDR1 MGHRA, CDR2 YSYEKL. This CDR3 is built from 13 residues. The CDR3 reads CASSHLVNEKLFF.

The rearrangement uses TRBV5-1 and TRBJ2-7; TCRdb picks TRBD1, but there is no DNA to check that call. The length of the CDR3 is 13 residues. Germline loops: CDR1 SGHRS, CDR2 YFSETQ. CDR3 region: CASSLYGGYEQYF.

The V call is TRBV15, the J call TRBJ1-4; TCRdb picks TRBD1, but there is no DNA to check that call. Looked up from germline, CDR1 is LNHNV and CDR2 is YYDKDF (reference sequence). The length of the CDR3 is 15 residues. CDR3 residues: CATSRVFRANEKLFF.